This T cell receptor beta chain was identified in a study of blood T cell repertoires in COVID-19. This clone came up a few times. Using immunoSEQ multiplex PCR, the repertoire was profiled, and TCRdb retains in-frame clones only, with some absent. The data hold about 52,000 clones, with 81% observed a single time. The V gene's germline CDR1 is MNHEY and CDR2 SMNVEV (reference sequence). V gave up 3 bases and J gave up 7 bases, with 13 bases separating them. The CDR3 runs 14 residues. The sample consisted of peripheral blood. The receptor comes from a woman over 75 with COVID-19, enrolled during active disease. The chain has TRBV27 and TRBJ1-5; D remains unclear. CDR3 nucleotide sequence: TGTGCCAGCAGTTTCGGAGCTGCGGCCCAGCCCCAGCATTTT. As protein: CASSFGAAAQPQHF.